This T cell receptor (beta chain) was recorded in a study of blood T cell repertoires in COVID-19. The CDR3 length is 13 residues. CDR1 is MDHEN, CDR2 SYDVKM, per germline. V shed 10 bases and J shed 1 base, with 13 bases lying between them. Produced via immunoSEQ multiplex PCR; TCRdb's table is partial and in-frame only. Of tens of thousands of clones listed, roughly four fifths are singletons. The chain employs TRBV28 and TRBJ1-1; D unclear. Sequencing input: peripheral blood. The TCR sequence derives from a man between 60 and 75 years old with acute or convalescent COVID-19. For the CDR3, the DNA is TGTGCCACGCGAAGTGTAGAGAACACTGAAGCTTTCTTT. This codes for CATRSVENTEAFF. Drawing the rest from reference TRBV28 and TRBJ1-1, the complete variable domain is DVKVTQSSRYLVKRTGEKVFLECVQDMDHENMFWYRQDPGLGLRLIYFSYDVKMKEKGDIPEGYSVSREKKERFSLILESASTNQTSMYLCATRSVENTEAFFGQGTRLTVV.